These 24 T cell receptor beta chains share one sample of origin, sequenced in a study of vaccination effects on CD4 cells after COVID-19. Produced via immunoSEQ multiplex PCR; TCRdb's table is partial and in-frame only. This repertoire shows some 52,000 clones, just under 80% found once; its top ten account for around 6%. Before sequencing, viral peptide pools were used by the ViraFEST assay to expand antigen-specific CD4+ T cells. Scientists isolated CD4+ T cells after a roughly nine-day culture period ended. None of the vaccinated had previously contracted SARS-CoV-2, and their nucleocapsid antibodies tested negative. No cognate antigen is known for these TCRs. The input for sequencing was CD4+ T cells from PBMCs cultured with HCoV-OC43 spike peptides, taken before COVID-19 vaccination. Subset described: HCoV-OC43 spike overlapping peptide pool stimulation. The receptors shown here come from a human donor who received a COVID-19 vaccine.

This clone was detected only a few times. V usage is TRBV3-1 (or the pseudogene TRBV3-2) and J usage is TRBJ2-5; D is ambiguous. CDR1 is LGHDT and CDR2 is YNNKEL in the germline V gene (reference sequence). Trimming cost V 2 bases and J 0 bases, with 1 base left between them. The length of the CDR3 is 12 residues. CDR3 sequence (DNA): TGTGCCAGCAGCCAACACCAAGAGACCCAGTACTTC. Its protein product is CASSQHQETQYF.

The chain is built from TRBV27 and TRBJ2-2; possibly TRBD1 for D (5 bases). Trimming took 5 bases from V and 7 from J, leaving 11 bases between them. The germline CDR1 and CDR2 sequences are MNHEY and SMNVEV (reference sequence). This CDR3 spans 13 amino acids. The CDR3 DNA reads TGTGCCAGCAGTCCCAGAGACAGCGGGGAGCTGTTTTTT. Its protein is CASSPRDSGELFF.

This clone has only a few counts. The V call is TRBV29-1, the J call TRBJ2-1; 8 positions match TRBD2. CDR3 length: 13 residues. V dropped 7 bases and J dropped 6; count of bases not matched to a gene: 8. Germline loops: CDR1 SQVTM, CDR2 ANQGSEA. The CDR3 DNA follows: TGCAGCGGTGGACTAGCAGTTGCCAATGAGCAGTTCTTC. Translated: CSGGLAVANEQFF.

In this sample, this clone turned up a few times. V usage is TRBV6-2 or TRBV6-3 and J usage is TRBJ1-6, with 11 bases lining up with TRBD1. The CDR3 loop spans 20 amino acids. In germline, CDR1 is MNHEY, CDR2 SVGEGT. V trimming: 0 bases; J trimming: 12 bases; junction bases outside the gene matches: 19. The CDR3 DNA is TGTGCCAGCAGTTACTCAGCTGGACAGGGGGCGACGGCTGGGGTAGGACCCCTCCACTTT. Its translation is CASSYSAGQGATAGVGPLHF.

The chain has TRBV2 and TRBJ1-2; perhaps TRBD1 as D (6 bases). CDR3 length: 15 residues. The germline V gene encodes CDR1 SNHLY and CDR2 FYNNEI. V lost 6 bases and J 2 bases, leaving 16 bases between the germline ends. CDR3 in DNA: TGTGCCAGCAGCAGGGGACCGAACGAGAACTATGGCTACACCTTC. It specifies CASSRGPNENYGYTF.

The chain is built from TRBV29-1 and TRBJ1-2; D remains unclear. CDR1 and CDR2 from the germline V gene are SQVTM and ANQGSEA. The CDR3 sequence is 12 residues long. Trimming cost V 5 bases and J 7 bases, with 14 bases left between them. For the CDR3, the DNA is TGCAGCGTTAATGATGGAGGTGCTGGCTACACCTTC. Translated, it gives CSVNDGGAGYTF.

The gene calls are TRBV5-8 and TRBJ2-1; 13 nucleotides line up with TRBD2. The V and J ends lost 7 bases and 7 bases, in that order; junction bases with no gene match: 17. Germline V gene lookup returns CDR1 SGHTS and CDR2 YDEGEE. The CDR3 runs 18 residues. In DNA, the CDR3 is TGTGCCAGCCCGGAACTACTAGCGGGGGGGCTCAGTGGGAATGAGCAGTTCTTC. As protein: CASPELLAGGLSGNEQFF.

The rearrangement links TRBV6-5 to TRBJ1-1, with D tentatively TRBD1 (6 bases). The CDR3 loop spans 13 amino acids. The germline CDR1 and CDR2 sequences are MNHEY and SVGAGI. Trimming stripped 5 bases from V and 5 bases from J, with 12 bases between. In DNA, the CDR3 is TGTGCCAGCAGTCTGACAGGAACGACTGAAGCTTTCTTT. Residues: CASSLTGTTEAFF.

This clone has a handful of counts. The chain couples TRBV9 to TRBJ1-6; 8 bases align to TRBD1. Germline V gene sequence: CDR1 SGDLS, CDR2 YYNGEE. V was clipped by 2 bases and J by 6 bases; unmatched bases: 7. There are 16 residues in the CDR3. The CDR3, as DNA: TGTGCCAGCAGCGTTGACAGGGGTTCCGGTAATTCACCCCTCCACTTT. It yields the protein CASSVDRGSGNSPLHF.

Here the CDR3 DNA reads TGTGCCAGCAGTGCCCTGCACGGGGAGCTGTTTTTT. Amino acids: CASSALHGELFF. The chain has TRBV2 and TRBJ2-2; unclear D gene. The V end lost 4 bases, the J end lost 7 bases, and 7 bases lay between the germline ends. Germline CDR1 and CDR2: SNHLY and FYNNEI. This CDR3 region has 12 residues. Looking up the rest from reference TRBV2 and TRBJ2-2 gives the full variable domain: EPEVTQTPSHQVTQMGQEVILRCVPISNHLYFYWYRQILGQKVEFLVSFYNNEISEKSEIFDDQFSVERPDGSNFTLKIRSTKLEDSAMYFCASSALHGELFFGEGSRLTVL.

The chain employs TRBV10-3 and TRBJ2-1, with D perhaps matching TRBD2 (7 bases). The CDR3 has 15 amino acids. Trimming stripped 11 bases from V and 0 bases from J, with 17 bases between. From germline, CDR1 is ENHRY and CDR2 SYGVKD. For the CDR3, the DNA is TGTGCCGCCGCAAGGGGGGGGGCCTCCTACAATGAGCAGTTCTTC. This gives the protein CAAARGGASYNEQFF.

The V call is TRBV28, the J call TRBJ2-5; a possible D gene is TRBD2 (5 bases). This CDR3 spans 16 amino acids. V was pared by 3 bases and J by 3 bases, with 17 bases between. Germline V lookup: CDR1 MDHEN, CDR2 SYDVKM. DNA for the CDR3: TGTGCCAGCAGTTTGGTATCGACTGACGGGAAAGAGACCCAGTACTTC. Encoded protein: CASSLVSTDGKETQYF.

The V gene is TRBV12-3 or TRBV12-4, the J gene TRBJ2-1; D remains unclear. The V end was cut by 4 bases, the J end by 4 bases, with 5 bases between. The CDR3 spans 12 residues. DNA of the CDR3: TGTGCCAGCAGTTCGCTTTACAATGAGCAGTTCTTC. It translates to CASSSLYNEQFF.

This clone is a singleton in its sample. The CDR3 region is CASSQRLAGVPGELFF. As DNA, the CDR3 is TGCGCCAGCAGCCAGCGACTAGCGGGTGTCCCCGGGGAGCTGTTTTTT. The rearrangement links TRBV4-1 to TRBJ2-2, with TRBD2 identical over 10 bases. Trimming took 3 bases from V and 6 from J; bases not matched to a gene: 7. Germline V gene data show CDR1 as MGHRA and CDR2 as YSYEKL. CDR3 length: 16 residues.

The chain uses TRBV7-3 and TRBJ2-5; tentatively, D is TRBD1 or TRBD2 (6 bases each). The CDR3 totals 13 residues. Between the trimmed V and J ends, which lost 5 bases and 4 bases, there was a span of 11 bases. The germline CDR1 and CDR2 sequences are SGHTA and FQGTGA. The CDR3 loop reads CASSKQGGETQYF. The CDR3 bases are TGTGCCAGCAGCAAACAGGGAGGAGAGACCCAGTACTTC. Based on the CDR3 plus reference TRBV7-3 and TRBJ2-5, the full variable domain is GAGVSQTPSNKVTEKGKYVELRCDPISGHTALYWYRQSLGQGPEFLIYFQGTGAADDSGLPNDRFFAVRPEGSVSTLKIQRTERGDSAVYLCASSKQGGETQYFGPGTRLLVL.

In its sample, this clone was seen once. The chain links TRBV5-4 to TRBJ2-1; the D gene is possibly TRBD1 (5 bases). The germline V gene has CDR1 SGHNT and CDR2 YYREEE (reference sequence). V was clipped by 0 bases and J by 6 bases, with 7 bases between them. The CDR3 loop spans 13 amino acids. This chain's CDR3 is CASSLVQANEQFF. The CDR3 coding sequence is TGTGCCAGCAGCTTGGTACAGGCCAATGAGCAGTTCTTC. Combining the CDR3 with reference TRBV5-4 and TRBJ2-1 gives the whole variable domain ETGVTQSPTHLIKTRGQQVTLRCSSQSGHNTVSWYQQALGQGPQFIFQYYREEENGRGNFPPRFSGLQFPNYSSELNVNALELDDSALYLCASSLVQANEQFFGPGTRLTVL.

This chain joins TRBV2 and TRBJ2-7; D may be TRBD1 (5 bases). The V end was cut by 5 bases, the J end by 3 bases, with 14 bases between. Germline V CDR1 and CDR2: SNHLY, FYNNEI. The CDR3 has 14 amino acids. The DNA for the CDR3 is TGTGCCAGCAGTAGGGGTCTAGTCGGCTACGAGCAGTACGTC. It specifies CASSRGLVGYEQYV.

This clone was counted a few times. CDR3 sequence reads: CASSEAGVGTQYF. The DNA for the CDR3 is TGTGCCAGCAGTGAAGCGGGGGTTGGTACGCAGTATTTT. The chain employs TRBV2 and TRBJ2-3; TRBD1 or TRBD2 may be the D gene (5 bases each). Germline values: CDR1 SNHLY, CDR2 FYNNEI. The CDR3 is made up of 13 amino acids. The V end lost 0 bases, the J end lost 8 bases, and 9 bases lay between the germline ends.

In this sample, this clone turned up a few times. The chain carries TRBV2 and TRBJ1-2, with 8 bases matching TRBD1. V shed 5 bases and J 1 base; nucleotides not matched to a gene: 6. This CDR3 is 15 amino acids long. Germline-derived CDR1 and CDR2 are SNHLY and FYNNEI. The CDR3 DNA is TGTGCCAGCAGTCCGCGGACAGGGATTAACTATGGCTACACCTTC. It codes for CASSPRTGINYGYTF.

V gene TRBV5-1 combines with J gene TRBJ2-2; unclear D gene. The V gene's germline CDR1 is SGHRS and CDR2 YFSETQ. This CDR3 is built from 16 residues. The ends were cut back, 0 bases at V and 3 bases at J, with 12 bases in the middle. CDR3 region: CASSLVGSKDTGELFF. DNA of the CDR3: TGCGCCAGCAGCTTGGTTGGGTCCAAGGACACCGGGGAGCTGTTTTTT.

This clone occurred a few times. The chain employs TRBV7-2 and TRBJ1-4; 8 nucleotides agree with TRBD1. This CDR3 region has 14 residues. J was trimmed by 8 bases and V by 5 bases; bases with no gene match: 7. The germline gives CDR1 SGHTA, CDR2 FQGNSA. The CDR3 DNA sequence: TGTGCCAGCAGCAATGGACAGGGTGGCGAAAAACTGTTTTTT. Translated: CASSNGQGGEKLFF.

The rearrangement links TRBV18 to TRBJ2-5, with 7 positions matching TRBD1. With V trimmed by 6 bases and J by 5 bases, 9 bases remained unmatched. The CDR3 totals 14 residues. Germline assignment: CDR1 KGHSH and CDR2 LQKENI. CDR3 sequence reads: CASSRTGVRETQYF. The CDR3 nucleotides read TGTGCCAGCTCTAGAACAGGGGTCCGCGAGACCCAGTACTTC.

The CDR3 region has the DNA TGTGCCAGCAGCTTTATAAGGGTACGGGGCAATGAGCAGTTCTTC. As protein: CASSFIRVRGNEQFF. The J gene is TRBJ2-1, the V gene TRBV11-2; D possibly corresponds to TRBD2 (5 bases). Trimming left V 3 bases short and J 6 bases short, with 15 bases between. Germline-derived CDR1 and CDR2 are SGHAT and FQNNGV. The CDR3 is made up of 15 amino acids.

Here the CDR3 reads CASWGGENSYNEQFF. CDR3 nucleotides: TGTGCCAGCTGGGGGGGGGAGAACTCCTACAATGAGCAGTTCTTC. The chain carries TRBV18 and TRBJ2-1; 7 bases match TRBD2. Trimming cost V 7 bases and J 0 bases; bases outside gene matches: 6. The CDR3 has 15 amino acids. From germline, CDR1 is KGHSH and CDR2 LQKENI.